This T cell receptor beta chain was documented in a study of T cells in Graves' hyperthyroidism and ophthalmopathy. CDR1 is ENHRY, CDR2 SYGVKD, per germline. There are 16 residues in the CDR3. Deletions cut 3 bases from V and 5 bases from J, with 18 bases between. The table lists this clonotype with many counts. The antigen remains unidentified. Patients with ophthalmopathy all had a Clinical Activity Score of at least 3, a NOSPECS grade of at least 4 and duration under 3 months. The TCR beta CDR3 regions underwent amplification using RNA transcripts as the source. RT-PCR in the first round (using the HTBI primer set) targeted the TCR CDR3. TCRdb independently ran MiXCR on the multiplex PCR reads; one entry per CDR3 protein. The table lists hundreds of thousands of distinct CDR3 sequences, about 22% of them singletons, with around 50% in the top ten. Whole-study results and caveats: A model of 13 V-J pairs discriminated ophthalmopathy from stable hyperthyroidism.

This chain connects TRBV10-3 to TRBJ2-3; possibly TRBD2 for D (5 bases). Sequenced sample: blood. The source of this sequence is a woman in her 70s with Graves' ophthalmopathy. As DNA, the CDR3 is TGTGCCATCAGTGATAGGCGGGCAGGAGTAGAAGATACGCAGTATTTT. Protein: CAISDRRAGVEDTQYF.